The clone carrying this T cell receptor beta chain was found many times. Its matching antigen is unknown. The CDR3 extends over 16 amino acids. CDR1 is LNHNV, CDR2 YYDKDF, per germline (reference sequence). V shed 3 bases, J shed 7 bases, and the junction held 4 bases outside the gene matches. The sample comes from a study of T cells after yellow fever vaccination. General study findings and limits: Abundant clonotypes from the bulk population could have been carried over as contaminants into FACS-sorted repertoires. Post-booster repertoires contained most primary-vaccination clones again (approximately 95% CD4, roughly 91% CD8). A faster peak, day 5 versus 15, was reached by the weaker secondary response.

A universal primer site and UMIs were added as TCR cDNA was made by 5'RACE template switching. TCRdb re-derived calls from the 5' RACE reads in MiXCR, one entry per CDR3 protein. The sample yields 200,000 to 250,000 distinct CDR3 sequences, approximately 3% seen once. The chain combines TRBV15 with TRBJ2-1, with 15 bases lining up with TRBD2. The origin of this receptor is a man aged 18 to 35 who received the YFV17D yellow fever vaccine. Material: CD4+ T cells sorted from PBMCs, obtained 10 days after the yellow fever booster vaccination. The CDR3 loop reads CATSRGLAGGPNEQFF. The CDR3 DNA sequence: TGTGCCACCAGCAGGGGACTAGCGGGGGGACCTAATGAGCAGTTCTTC.